The source of this T cell receptor beta chain is a study of T cell repertoires in cytomegalovirus infection. About the study: CMV epitopes in the study were HLA-C-restricted (recently identified) and HLA-B-restricted (well studied). Matching HLA type, along with CMV infection, was indicated by public TCR beta signatures. Points from the study as a whole: The response measured ex vivo was dominated by TCR beta clonotypes (HLA-C-restricted and CMV-specific).

MiXCR, applied by TCRdb to the reads, yields one record per CDR3 protein. The table has roughly 920,000 distinct CDR3 sequences, around 30% seen once; the top ten hold over 11%. Note on this clonotype: Its matching antigen is unknown.

With 4 bases clipped from V and 7 bases from J, the junction kept 7 bases outside the gene matches. This CDR3 comprises 15 residues. Germline CDR1 is LNHDA and CDR2 is SQIVND (reference sequence). The source of this sequence is a human donor in good health (CMV status not recorded). Some clones in this sample may be carry-over from other donors' samples. V usage is TRBV19 and J usage is TRBJ2-2; 9 bases match TRBD1. The sample in question was cultured CD8+ T cells from PBMCs, obtained from culture after CMV antigen stimulation. CDR3 bases: TGTGCCAGTAGTAAATGGGGGACAGGGATCGGGGAGCTGTTTTTT. Its protein product is CASSKWGTGIGELFF.